This is a list of T cell receptor beta chains from one sample in a study of T cell repertoires in cytomegalovirus infection. TCRdb fed the reads into MiXCR, producing one record per CDR3 protein. The repertoire holds around 450,000 distinct CDR3 sequences, approximately 32% seen once, with roughly 13% in the top ten. Sample: PBMCs. The receptors stem from a human donor in good health (CMV status not recorded). Some clones in this sample may be carry-over from other donors' samples. CDR3s include the opening cysteine and the closing phenylalanine or tryptophan. Fields, in order: J gene, V gene, CDR3 protein.

j_gene: TRBJ2-5
v_gene: TRBV7-2
CDR3aa: CASSFRREGTQYF

j_gene: TRBJ2-3
v_gene: TRBV29-1
CDR3aa: CSVAHRVGADTQYF

j_gene: TRBJ2-2
v_gene: TRBV7-9
CDR3aa: CASSFGTGPLPTGELFF

j_gene: TRBJ1-4
v_gene: TRBV5-6
CDR3aa: CASSFDRNNEKLFF

j_gene: TRBJ2-7
v_gene: TRBV20-1
CDR3aa: CSARGESVAGEQYF

j_gene: TRBJ1-5
v_gene: TRBV2
CDR3aa: CASRKDSNSNQPQHF

j_gene: TRBJ2-1
v_gene: TRBV7-9
CDR3aa: CASSLIPGGSFNEQFF

j_gene: TRBJ2-3
v_gene: TRBV27
CDR3aa: CASSLSSGGAPIWTQYF

j_gene: TRBJ1-3
v_gene: TRBV20-1
CDR3aa: CSAPGGDSGNTIYF

j_gene: TRBJ2-5
v_gene: TRBV20-1
CDR3aa: CSARAGGTQETQYF

j_gene: TRBJ2-2
v_gene: TRBV29-1
CDR3aa: CSVEDRRQGAHTGELFF

j_gene: TRBJ2-6
v_gene: TRBV15
CDR3aa: CATSREGPKSSGANVLTF

j_gene: TRBJ1-5
v_gene: TRBV7-2
CDR3aa: CASSPSNQPQHF

j_gene: TRBJ2-7
v_gene: TRBV20-1
CDR3aa: CSARRGGEQYF

j_gene: TRBJ2-1
v_gene: TRBV6-5
CDR3aa: CASRPLRSTSYNEQFF

j_gene: TRBJ1-4
v_gene: TRBV7-2
CDR3aa: CASSQDRATNEKLFF

j_gene: TRBJ2-5
v_gene: TRBV7-9
CDR3aa: CASSHREPGSGQETQYF

j_gene: TRBJ2-2
v_gene: TRBV7-6
CDR3aa: CASSRTGNREAGELFF

j_gene: TRBJ2-4
v_gene: TRBV7-2
CDR3aa: CASSHPSLVTRGDREANIQYF

j_gene: TRBJ2-1
v_gene: TRBV4-1
CDR3aa: CASSPETSGKYNEQFF

j_gene: TRBJ2-1
v_gene: TRBV13
CDR3aa: CASSPRDTSYNEQFF

j_gene: TRBJ2-7
v_gene: TRBV6-8
CDR3aa: CASSESGKEYEQYF

j_gene: TRBJ2-1
v_gene: TRBV27
CDR3aa: CASSSSKLAGGPSSYNEQFF

j_gene: TRBJ1-5
v_gene: TRBV7-2
CDR3aa: CASSLVGNGGQPQHF

j_gene: TRBJ1-3
v_gene: TRBV27
CDR3aa: CASSLQGVGNTIYF

j_gene: TRBJ2-3
v_gene: TRBV18
CDR3aa: CASSARALPEDTQYF

j_gene: TRBJ2-3
v_gene: TRBV19
CDR3aa: CASSIEGTGGEDTQYF

j_gene: TRBJ2-5
v_gene: TRBV7-6
CDR3aa: CASSLMTSETQYF

j_gene: TRBJ1-3
v_gene: TRBV7-2
CDR3aa: CSSSLISGGNTIYF

j_gene: TRBJ2-3
v_gene: TRBV6-6
CDR3aa: CASSYSGGQRLTDTQYF

j_gene: TRBJ2-1
v_gene: TRBV3-1
CDR3aa: CASSQDWRGWSNEQFF

j_gene: TRBJ1-2
v_gene: TRBV4-1
CDR3aa: CASSQDEGRGYTF

j_gene: TRBJ1-2
v_gene: TRBV27
CDR3aa: CASSPRGGAAGYTF

j_gene: TRBJ2-1
v_gene: TRBV20-1
CDR3aa: CSAGGQDSYNEQFF

j_gene: TRBJ1-1
v_gene: TRBV4-1
CDR3aa: CASSQPWRGGRTEAFF

j_gene: TRBJ2-1
v_gene: TRBV12-5
CDR3aa: CASGLADNEQFF

j_gene: TRBJ1-5
v_gene: TRBV19
CDR3aa: CSSSFTGGDQPQHF

j_gene: TRBJ2-1
v_gene: TRBV20-1
CDR3aa: CSARERVAGGNEQFF

j_gene: TRBJ2-1
v_gene: TRBV11-2
CDR3aa: CASSLPASFNEQFF

j_gene: TRBJ2-2
v_gene: TRBV7-9
CDR3aa: CASSSILREDTGELFF

j_gene: TRBJ1-5
v_gene: TRBV7-2
CDR3aa: CASSRSLGGGRPQHF

j_gene: TRBJ2-7
v_gene: TRBV7-7
CDR3aa: CASRTVGTSSDEQYF

j_gene: TRBJ1-4
v_gene: TRBV12-3/TRBV12-4
CDR3aa: CASTPTGWGRVEKLFF

j_gene: TRBJ1-2
v_gene: TRBV5-1
CDR3aa: CASSARRRGYTF

j_gene: TRBJ1-4
v_gene: TRBV27
CDR3aa: CASRRQGTEKLFF

j_gene: TRBJ2-7
v_gene: TRBV7-8
CDR3aa: CASSLVQGLEQYF

j_gene: TRBJ2-5
v_gene: TRBV11-2
CDR3aa: CASSLELAGEETQYF

j_gene: TRBJ2-1
v_gene: TRBV2
CDR3aa: CASRGTSSEQQFF

j_gene: TRBJ1-5
v_gene: TRBV5-5
CDR3aa: CASSLDQGGEPQHF